The text below deals with one TCR beta chain. The germline gives CDR1 LGHNA, CDR2 YNFKEQ. Trimming removed 0 bases from V and 5 bases from J; junction bases left unmatched: 7. The CDR3 has 17 residues. In the authors' methods: Cell counts per sample came from amplifying reference gene primers. Data came from immunoSEQ multiplex PCR; TCRdb stores just in-frame clones and leaves some out. V, J and clone size reflect that table, while D and trimming were determined from the DNA. The sample lists about 190,000 clones; approximately 90% were seen once. This record comes from a study of blood T cell repertoires in COVID-19. Background on the study: Sites across the United States, Italy and Spain contributed samples from acute and convalescent COVID-19. Nucleic acid was either cDNA or gDNA, and it came from T cells, B-cell-depleted T cells, or PBMCs.

This chain uses TRBV4-2 with TRBJ2-1; 10 positions match TRBD2. The TCR originated in a woman in her twenties or thirties with active or convalescent COVID-19. Sequenced material: peripheral blood. CDR3 region: CASSQDTRLAGNNEQFF. The CDR3 DNA reads as TGTGCCAGCAGCCAAGATACGCGACTAGCGGGTAACAATGAGCAGTTCTTC.